Presented here are 4 T cell receptor beta chains from one specimen sequenced in a study of T cell clonality in common variable immunodeficiency (dated by TCRdb to 2015 to 2017). Overall results and qualifications from the work: CVID TCRbeta sequences reportedly showed fewer deletions and N-nucleotide insertions and lacked highly modified clones with 13 or more V deletions.

What these receptors recognize is not known. To prepare the library, the immunoSEQ multiplex PCR assay was applied. Not all clones reach the TCRdb copy of this immuneACCESS table, which keeps in-frame sequences only. Checked studies attribute under half of the gap to unresolved V genes and leave the rest unexplained. The sample has about 26,000 clones on record, with no singletons. The ten largest clones capture approximately 24% of the sample. The specimen was peripheral blood mononuclear cells. The receptors come from a human donor with common variable immunodeficiency.

This clone was counted many times. The sequence runs out 3 residues before the end of the CDR3; the remainder is reconstructed from the germline J gene. V and J are TRBV18 and TRBJ1-3, with D possibly TRBD1 on 6 matching bases. Germline V lookup: CDR1 KGHSH, CDR2 LQKENI. This CDR3 spans 14 amino acids. The V end lost 3 bases, the J end lost 2 bases, and 8 bases lay between the germline ends. Partial CDR3 DNA: TGTGCCAGCTCACCTGCAGGGGCTGGAAACACC. Its translation is CASSPAGAGNT. The entire CDR3 sequence reads CASSPAGAGNTIYF.

This clone was seen only a few times. The read terminates 3 residues before the CDR3 end, so the remaining end is supplied by the germline J gene. V is TRBV6-2 or TRBV6-3 and J is TRBJ1-4; 9 bases fit TRBD1. V was pared by 5 bases and J by 8 bases, with 12 bases of the junction left unmatched. Germline V lookup: CDR1 MNHEY, CDR2 SVGEGT. The CDR3 is 16 residues long. Incomplete CDR3 DNA: TGTGCCAGCAGTCAACTGGGACAGGGAAGACAAGAAAAA. This gives the protein CASSQLGQGRQEK. The full-length CDR3 reads as CASSQLGQGRQEKLFF.

This clone was detected ten times or more. The read ends 3 residues early relative to the CDR3; the germline J gene fills the gap. V and J are TRBV5-1 and TRBJ2-1, with 13 bases aligning to TRBD2. V lost 1 base and J lost 0; bases outside the gene matches: 13. This CDR3 has 21 residues. Germline CDR1 SGHRS, CDR2 YFSETQ. The sequenced part of the CDR3 DNA is TGCGCCAGCAGCTTGCCAACGACTAGCGGGGGGCTAAGGAGCTCCTACAATGAG. The encoded protein is CASSLPTTSGGLRSSYNE. The full CDR3 sequence reads CASSLPTTSGGLRSSYNEQFF.

There are many counts of this clone. The read comes to an end 3 residues before the CDR3 does, leaving the germline J gene to fill in the end. V gene TRBV12-3 or TRBV12-4 combines with J gene TRBJ2-1; 8 positions match TRBD2. The CDR3 has 14 residues. V shed 5 bases, J shed 9 bases, and the junction held 9 bases outside the gene matches. This chain's CDR3 is CASSRLAREGEQFF. The covered CDR3 bases are TGTGCCAGCAGTAGACTAGCGCGAGAGGGTGAG.